A single sample gave rise to the 5 T cell receptor beta chains below, sequenced in a study of response to subunit inactivated influenza vaccine. A single record per CDR3 protein comes from TCRdb applying MiXCR to the RT-PCR reads. The table shows about 570,000 distinct CDR3 sequences, with around 10% occurring only once. This same sample was also part of a study on T cells expressing NK-cell markers. From that second work: With UMIs, 5'RACE template switching was used to make TCR beta cDNA.

The sample consisted of PBMCs from blood, taken on the day of vaccination. All receptors derive from a man over 45 who received an inactivated influenza vaccine.

The chain joins TRBV5-1 to TRBJ1-2; D not certain. V lost 4 bases, J lost 5 bases, and 12 bases lay in between. Germline-derived CDR1 and CDR2 are SGHRS and YFSETQ. The CDR3 has 13 amino acids. The CDR3 reads CASSPDGDYGYTF. The CDR3, as DNA: TGCGCCAGCAGCCCGGACGGAGATTATGGCTACACCTTC.

There are a few counts of this clonotype. The chain links TRBV7-2 to TRBJ2-7, with unresolved D. Germline V gene lookup returns CDR1 SGHTA and CDR2 FQGNSA. Trimming left V 0 bases short and J 7 bases short, with 7 bases between. The CDR3 has 12 residues. CDR3 protein: CASSLARTEQYF. The CDR3 DNA reads TGTGCCAGCAGCTTAGCGAGGACGGAGCAGTACTTC.

This clonotype was recorded a few times. This chain joins TRBV6-2 or TRBV6-3 and TRBJ1-5; D possibly corresponds to TRBD1 (5 bases). This CDR3 is 15 amino acids long. Trimming left V 2 bases short and J 1 base short, with 9 bases between. Per germline, CDR1 MNHEY and CDR2 SVGEGT. The CDR3: CASSYVGGSNQPQHF. CDR3 nucleotide sequence: TGTGCCAGCAGTTACGTGGGGGGAAGCAATCAGCCCCAGCATTTT.

The chain carries TRBV24-1 and TRBJ2-7; TRBD2 aligns across 11 bases. The CDR3 has 13 amino acids. J lost 1 base, V lost 9 bases, and 1 base had no gene match. The germline V gene has CDR1 KGHDR and CDR2 SFDVKD. The CDR3 is CATGTSGSYEQYF. CDR3 sequence (DNA): TGTGCCACCGGGACTAGCGGATCCTACGAGCAGTACTTC.

This clonotype was seen only a few times. V and J are TRBV15 and TRBJ2-1; D perhaps matches TRBD2 (6 bases). Germline lookup yields CDR1 LNHNV and CDR2 YYDKDF (reference sequence). The V and J ends lost 0 bases and 6 bases respectively, with 15 bases between them. The CDR3 consists of 16 residues. CDR3 coding DNA: TGTGCCACCAGCAGAGATCCGGGGGTAGGGAGCAATGAGCAGTTCTTC. Residues: CATSRDPGVGSNEQFF. The full variable domain, its missing parts supplied by reference TRBV15 and TRBJ2-1, is DAMVIQNPRYQVTQFGKPVTLSCSQTLNHNVMYWYQQKSSQAPKLLFHYYDKDFNNEADTPDNFQSRRPNTSFCFLDIRSPGLGDTAMYLCATSRDPGVGSNEQFFGPGTRLTVL.